The sequence of this T cell receptor beta chain was determined in a study of T-cell memory formation after mild COVID-19. CDR3 size: 15 residues. Germline lookup yields CDR1 SGDLS and CDR2 YYNGEE. V was cut by 0 bases and J by 2 bases, with 9 bases left in between. TCRalpha and TCRbeta libraries used 5'RACE with constant-segment primers and UMIs. TCRdb fed the 5' RACE reads into MiXCR, producing one record per CDR3 protein. Here the sample spans around 180,000 distinct CDR3 sequences, about 18% being singletons. As concerns this clonotype: The antigen is not known.

Study conclusions and caveats: CD4+ contracting clones lay mainly in CM and EM, CD8+ ones in EMRA. SARS-CoV-2 specificity was not confirmed for second-wave clones peaking on day 37. Later expanders leaned CD4+, whereas clones that contracted between day 15 and 85 were balanced CD4/CD8.

The rearrangement links TRBV9 to TRBJ2-1; D gene unclear. This sequence originates from a man younger than 30 who had mild COVID-19 (a few samples of this study predate the infection). Cell type and time point are not known. Sequencing was done on a sample of PBMCs or a T cell subset sorted from them (not recorded which). CDR3 DNA: TGTGCCAGCAGCGTAGGGGCAAGTACCTACAATGAGCAGTTCTTC. Translation gives CASSVGASTYNEQFF. The whole variable domain, remainder taken from reference TRBV9 and TRBJ2-1, is DSGVTQTPKHLITATGQRVTLRCSPRSGDLSVYWYQQSLDQGLQFLIQYYNGEERAKGNILERFSAQQFPDLHSELNLSSLELGDSALYFCASSVGASTYNEQFFGPGTRLTVL.